A selection of T cell receptor beta chains follows, all from one sample in a study of cytomegalovirus exposure and HLA in healthy donors. Sequencing used immunoSEQ multiplex PCR; TCRdb keeps in-frame clones, though not all of them. This table holds roughly 290,000 clones, roughly 90% found once. The specimen was PBMCs. These receptors all stem from a woman under 30 in good health and CMV-seronegative. CDR3s include the opening cysteine and the closing phenylalanine or tryptophan. A D gene is named only where the DNA matches it firmly. Only some rows state a clone size, as once, few, many or a class for expanded clones.

D,V,size,J,CDR3,DNA
TRBD1,TRBV30,-,TRBJ1-2,CACQTGGGGYTF,TGTGCCTGTCAGACAGGGGGTGGTGGCTACACCTTC
-,TRBV27,-,TRBJ2-7,CASSFVKAAYEQYF,TGTGCCAGCAGTTTCGTTAAGGCGGCCTACGAGCAGTACTTC
TRBD2,TRBV9,-,TRBJ2-4,CASSVGLAENIQYF,TGTGCCAGCAGCGTCGGACTAGCGGAAAACATTCAGTACTTC
-,TRBV19,-,TRBJ1-4,CASGEGYNEKLFF,TGTGCCAGTGGAGAGGGATATAATGAAAAACTGTTTTTT
TRBD2,TRBV7-3,-,TRBJ2-3,CASSLMAGGAVDTQYF,TGTGCCAGCAGCTTAATGGCCGGGGGGGCAGTGGATACGCAGTATTTT
-,TRBV6-1,-,TRBJ1-6,CASNGRYDSPLHF,TGTGCCAGCAACGGCAGGTATGATTCACCCCTCCACTTT
TRBD2,TRBV5-1,-,TRBJ2-7,CASSLGVSGGYEQYF,TGCGCCAGCAGCTTGGGCGTTAGCGGGGGATACGAGCAGTACTTC
TRBD2,TRBV6-6,-,TRBJ2-1,CASSPSGGTSYNEQFF,TGTGCCAGCAGTCCTAGCGGGGGCACCTCCTACAATGAGCAGTTCTTC
-,TRBV11-2,-,TRBJ1-1,CASSPRPGEAFF,TGTGCCAGCAGCCCAAGGCCCGGGGAGGCTTTCTTT
-,TRBV10-3,-,TRBJ2-7,CAISEYDRPTRADYEQYF,TGTGCCATCAGTGAATACGACAGGCCCACGAGGGCCGATTACGAGCAGTACTTC
-,TRBV19,-,TRBJ2-1,CASSITFFSYNEQFF,TGTGCCAGTAGTATAACTTTCTTCTCCTACAATGAGCAGTTCTTC
-,TRBV29-1,-,TRBJ1-2,CSVENGYRTRGGYTF,TGCAGCGTTGAAAACGGCTACCGTACTCGGGGTGGCTACACCTTC
-,TRBV12-5,-,TRBJ2-2,CASGLAITGLNTGELFF,TGTGCTAGTGGTTTGGCGATAACAGGTTTAAACACCGGGGAGCTGTTTTTT
TRBD1,TRBV2,-,TRBJ1-3,CARTGSSGNTIYF,TGTGCCAGGACAGGGAGCTCTGGAAACACCATATATTTT
-,TRBV6-6,-,TRBJ1-6,CASRRGGNSPLHF,TGTGCCAGCAGAAGGGGGGGGAATTCACCCCTCCACTTT
TRBD2,TRBV15,-,TRBJ2-5,CATSRRGRGGQETQYF,TGTGCCACCAGCAGAAGGGGCCGCGGGGGGCAAGAGACCCAGTACTTC
-,TRBV18,-,TRBJ1-1,CASSPPGGTEAFF,TGTGCCAGCTCACCACCGGGGGGGACTGAAGCTTTCTTT
-,TRBV5-7,-,TRBJ2-7,CASSPEVKGAYEQYF,TGTGCCAGCAGCCCCGAGGTTAAGGGGGCCTACGAGCAGTACTTC
TRBD2,TRBV4-1,-,TRBJ2-7,CASSYRLAGGSSYEQYF,TGCGCCAGCAGCTACCGACTAGCGGGGGGGAGCTCCTACGAGCAGTACTTC
-,TRBV6-5,-,TRBJ2-3,CASTGENTDTQYF,TGTGCCAGCACCGGGGAGAACACAGATACGCAGTATTTT
-,TRBV5-1,-,TRBJ2-7,CASSLPRGQISYEQYF,TGCGCCAGCAGCTTGCCCCGGGGTCAAATCTCCTACGAGCAGTACTTC
-,TRBV30,-,TRBJ2-5,CAWSSMLWETQYF,TGTGCCTGGAGTAGCATGCTGTGGGAGACCCAGTACTTC
TRBD1,TRBV5-1,-,TRBJ1-5,CASSLTGDNQPQHF,TGCGCCAGCAGCTTGACAGGGGACAATCAGCCCCAGCATTTT
-,TRBV18,-,TRBJ2-4,CASSPAGIQYF,TGTGCCAGCTCACCAGCGGGCATTCAGTACTTC
-,TRBV6-5,-,TRBJ2-7,CASSYEAHEQYF,TGTGCCAGCAGTTACGAGGCCCACGAGCAGTACTTC
TRBD1,TRBV15,-,TRBJ1-1,CATSSLAQGAEAFF,TGTGCCACCAGCAGTCTGGCCCAGGGGGCTGAAGCTTTCTTT
TRBD1,TRBV2,-,TRBJ1-1,CASRPTGGTEAFF,TGTGCCAGCAGACCGACAGGGGGCACTGAAGCTTTCTTT
TRBD1,TRBV29-1,-,TRBJ2-3,CSGGQGDTDTQYF,TGCAGCGGAGGACAGGGCGACACAGATACGCAGTATTTT
-,TRBV29-1,-,TRBJ1-2,CSGQLNYGYTF,TGCAGCGGACAGTTAAACTATGGCTACACCTTC
-,TRBV13,-,TRBJ1-5,CASSIGAGNQPQHF,TGTGCCAGCAGTATAGGAGCGGGCAATCAGCCCCAGCATTTT
TRBD1,TRBV5-1,-,TRBJ1-1,CASSLFRQGKGSATEAFF,TGCGCCAGCAGCTTGTTCAGACAGGGTAAGGGGTCGGCCACTGAAGCTTTCTTT
-,TRBV5-6,-,TRBJ1-2,CASSLPGNYGYTF,TGTGCCAGCAGCTTGCCAGGGAACTATGGCTACACCTTC
TRBD2,TRBV10-1,-,TRBJ2-7,CASSGRLAGEQYF,TGCGCCAGCAGTGGAAGACTAGCAGGCGAGCAGTACTTC
-,TRBV2,-,TRBJ2-7,CASSGRGGGEPEQYF,TGTGCCAGCAGTGGGAGGGGCGGTGGAGAGCCCGAGCAGTACTTC
TRBD1,TRBV6-1,-,TRBJ1-5,CASSGPFRQGGNQPQHF,TGTGCCAGCAGTGGCCCCTTTCGACAGGGCGGCAATCAGCCCCAGCATTTT
-,TRBV6-1,-,TRBJ2-3,CASRTTRASTDTQYF,TGTGCCAGCAGAACCACTAGGGCTAGCACAGATACGCAGTATTTT
-,TRBV19,-,TRBJ1-1,CASSHITPAGKTEAFF,TGTGCCAGTAGTCACATCACCCCGGCAGGGAAGACTGAAGCTTTCTTT
TRBD2,TRBV13,-,TRBJ2-3,CASSLRLAGVQDTQYF,TGTGCCAGCAGCTTACGACTAGCGGGGGTTCAAGATACGCAGTATTTT
-,TRBV2,once,TRBJ2-1,CASSEQGGYNEQFF,TGTGCCAGCAGTGAACAGGGCGGCTACAATGAGCAGTTCTTC
-,TRBV6-5,-,TRBJ1-5,CASKGPNQPQHF,TGTGCCAGCAAGGGGCCTAATCAGCCCCAGCATTTT
-,TRBV7-9,once,TRBJ2-3,CSSSLSGTTDTQYF,TGTTCCAGCAGCCTTAGCGGAACCACAGATACGCAGTATTTT
-,TRBV27,-,TRBJ2-1,CASSFSRDEQFF,TGTGCCAGCAGTTTTTCGCGGGATGAGCAGTTCTTC
TRBD1,TRBV6-6,-,TRBJ2-1,CASTILGTGVAEQFF,TGTGCCAGCACCATATTAGGGACAGGGGTCGCTGAGCAGTTCTTC
TRBD1,TRBV15,-,TRBJ2-7,CATSARTGTPYEQYF,TGTGCCACCAGCGCCCGGACAGGGACCCCCTACGAGCAGTACTTC
TRBD1,TRBV29-1,-,TRBJ2-1,CSVGHGQGVGEQFF,TGCAGCGTCGGACATGGACAGGGGGTGGGTGAGCAGTTCTTC
TRBD1,TRBV4-2,-,TRBJ2-7,CASSHPDLGTGAYEQYF,TGTGCCAGCAGCCACCCTGACCTAGGGACAGGTGCCTACGAGCAGTACTTC
TRBD1,TRBV19,-,TRBJ1-5,CASSFGTASNQPQHF,TGTGCCAGTAGTTTTGGGACAGCTAGCAATCAGCCCCAGCATTTT
TRBD1,TRBV6-5,once,TRBJ1-5,CASTPDRGVQPQHF,TGTGCCAGCACCCCAGACAGGGGGGTTCAGCCCCAGCATTTT
-,TRBV5-8,-,TRBJ2-7,CASSLGGDSYEQYF,TGTGCCAGCAGCTTGGGGGGGGATTCCTACGAGCAGTACTTC
TRBD2,TRBV10-3,-,TRBJ2-2,CAIMGGLASGDPAETGELFF,TGTGCCATCATGGGAGGACTAGCGTCGGGGGACCCGGCAGAAACCGGGGAGCTGTTTTTT
-,TRBV5-4,once,TRBJ2-1,CASSSGGGGSYNEQFF,TGTGCCAGCAGCTCCGGAGGGGGGGGGTCCTACAATGAGCAGTTCTTC
TRBD2,TRBV9,-,TRBJ2-1,CASSVRAGGNYNEQFF,TGTGCCAGCAGCGTGCGAGCGGGGGGAAATTACAATGAGCAGTTCTTC
-,TRBV7-9,-,TRBJ1-3,CASLRGSGNTIYF,TGTGCCAGCTTAAGGGGCTCTGGAAACACCATATATTTT
-,TRBV29-1,-,TRBJ2-3,CSVVPGTDTQYF,TGCAGCGTTGTACCAGGGACAGATACGCAGTATTTT